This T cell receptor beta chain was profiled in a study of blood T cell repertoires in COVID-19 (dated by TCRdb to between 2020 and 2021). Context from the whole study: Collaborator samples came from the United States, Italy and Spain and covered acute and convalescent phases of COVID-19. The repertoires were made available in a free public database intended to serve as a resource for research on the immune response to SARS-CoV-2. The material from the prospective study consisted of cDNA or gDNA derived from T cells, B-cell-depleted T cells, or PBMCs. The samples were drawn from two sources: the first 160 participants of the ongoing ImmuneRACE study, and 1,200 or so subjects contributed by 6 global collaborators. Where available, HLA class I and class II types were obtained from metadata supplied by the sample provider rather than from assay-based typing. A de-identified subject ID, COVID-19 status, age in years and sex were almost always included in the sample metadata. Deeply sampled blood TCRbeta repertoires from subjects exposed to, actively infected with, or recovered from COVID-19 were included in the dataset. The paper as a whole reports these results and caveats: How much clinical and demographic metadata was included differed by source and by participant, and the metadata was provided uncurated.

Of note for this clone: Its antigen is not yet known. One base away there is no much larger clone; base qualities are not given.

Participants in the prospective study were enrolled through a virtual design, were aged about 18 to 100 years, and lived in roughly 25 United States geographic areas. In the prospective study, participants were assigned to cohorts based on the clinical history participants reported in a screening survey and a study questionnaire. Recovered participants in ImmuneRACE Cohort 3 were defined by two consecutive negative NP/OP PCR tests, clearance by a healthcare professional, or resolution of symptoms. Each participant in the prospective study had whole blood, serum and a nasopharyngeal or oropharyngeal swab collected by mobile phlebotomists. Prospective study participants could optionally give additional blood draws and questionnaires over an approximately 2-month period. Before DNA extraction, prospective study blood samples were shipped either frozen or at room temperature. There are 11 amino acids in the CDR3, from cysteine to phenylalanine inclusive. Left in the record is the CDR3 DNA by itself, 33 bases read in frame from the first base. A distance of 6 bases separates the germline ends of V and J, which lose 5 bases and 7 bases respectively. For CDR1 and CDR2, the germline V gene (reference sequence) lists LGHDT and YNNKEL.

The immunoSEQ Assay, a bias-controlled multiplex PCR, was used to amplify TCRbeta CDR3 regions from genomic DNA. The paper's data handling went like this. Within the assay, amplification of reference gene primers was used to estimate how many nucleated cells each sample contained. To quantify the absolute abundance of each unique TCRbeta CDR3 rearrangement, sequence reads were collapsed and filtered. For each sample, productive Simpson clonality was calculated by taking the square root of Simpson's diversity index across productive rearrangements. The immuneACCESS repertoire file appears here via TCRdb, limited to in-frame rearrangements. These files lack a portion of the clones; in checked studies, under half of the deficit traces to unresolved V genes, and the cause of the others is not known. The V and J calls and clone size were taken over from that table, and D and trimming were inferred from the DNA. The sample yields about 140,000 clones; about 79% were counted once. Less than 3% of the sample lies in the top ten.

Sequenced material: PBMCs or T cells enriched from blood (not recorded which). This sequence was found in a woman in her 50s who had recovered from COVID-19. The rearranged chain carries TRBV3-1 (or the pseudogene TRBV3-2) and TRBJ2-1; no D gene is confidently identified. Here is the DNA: TGTGCCAGCAGCGCTCGGAATGAGCAGTTCTTC. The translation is CASSARNEQFF.